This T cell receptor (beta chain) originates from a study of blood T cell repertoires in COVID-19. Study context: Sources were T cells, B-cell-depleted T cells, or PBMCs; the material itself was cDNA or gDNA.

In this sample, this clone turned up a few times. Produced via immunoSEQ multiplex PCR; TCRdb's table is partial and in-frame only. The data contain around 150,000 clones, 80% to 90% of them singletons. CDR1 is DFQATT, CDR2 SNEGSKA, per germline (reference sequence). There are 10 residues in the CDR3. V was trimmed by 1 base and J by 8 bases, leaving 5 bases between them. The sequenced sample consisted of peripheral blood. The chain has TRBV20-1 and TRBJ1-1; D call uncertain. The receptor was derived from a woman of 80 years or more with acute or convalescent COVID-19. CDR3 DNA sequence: TGCAGTGCTAGAGCGGAGGAAGCTTTCTTT. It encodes CSARAEEAFF.